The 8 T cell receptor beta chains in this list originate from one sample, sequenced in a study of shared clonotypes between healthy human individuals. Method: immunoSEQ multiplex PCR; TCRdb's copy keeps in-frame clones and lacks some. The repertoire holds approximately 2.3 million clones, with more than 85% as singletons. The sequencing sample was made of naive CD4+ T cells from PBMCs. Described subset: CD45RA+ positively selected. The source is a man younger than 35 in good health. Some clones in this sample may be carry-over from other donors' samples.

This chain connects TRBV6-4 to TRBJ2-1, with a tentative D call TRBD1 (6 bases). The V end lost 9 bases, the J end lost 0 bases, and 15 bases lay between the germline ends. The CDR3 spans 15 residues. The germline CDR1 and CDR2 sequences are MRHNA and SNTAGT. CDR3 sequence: CASPRDIRSYNEQFF. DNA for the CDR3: TGTGCCAGTCCCCGGGACATCCGCTCCTACAATGAGCAGTTCTTC.

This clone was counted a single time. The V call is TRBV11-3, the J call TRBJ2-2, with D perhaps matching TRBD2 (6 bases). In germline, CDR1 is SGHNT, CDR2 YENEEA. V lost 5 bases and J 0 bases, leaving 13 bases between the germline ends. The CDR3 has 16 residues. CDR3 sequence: CASSQESGANTGELFF. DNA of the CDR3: TGTGCCAGCAGCCAAGAATCGGGGGCGAACACCGGGGAGCTGTTTTTT.

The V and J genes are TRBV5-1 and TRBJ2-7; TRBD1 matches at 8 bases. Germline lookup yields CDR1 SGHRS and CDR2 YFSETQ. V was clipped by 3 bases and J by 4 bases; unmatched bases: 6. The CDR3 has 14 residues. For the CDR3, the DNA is TGCGCCAGCAGCTCTGCCGGGACAGGATACGAGCAGTACTTC. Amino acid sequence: CASSSAGTGYEQYF.

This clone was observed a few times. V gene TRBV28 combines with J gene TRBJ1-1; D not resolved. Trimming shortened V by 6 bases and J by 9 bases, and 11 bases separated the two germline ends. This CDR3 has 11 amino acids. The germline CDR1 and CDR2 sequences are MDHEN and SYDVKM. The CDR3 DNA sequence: TGTGCCAGCAGGGCCGGGAGACAAGCTTTCTTT. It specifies CASRAGRQAFF.

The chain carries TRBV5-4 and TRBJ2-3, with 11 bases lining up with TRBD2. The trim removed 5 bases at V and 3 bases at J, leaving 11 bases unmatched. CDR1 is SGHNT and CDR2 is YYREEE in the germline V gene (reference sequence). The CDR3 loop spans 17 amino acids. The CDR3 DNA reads TGTGCCAGCAGGGCCGGGACTAGCGGCTGGGGAACAGATACGCAGTATTTT. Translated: CASRAGTSGWGTDTQYF. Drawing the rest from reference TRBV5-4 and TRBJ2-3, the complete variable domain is ETGVTQSPTHLIKTRGQQVTLRCSSQSGHNTVSWYQQALGQGPQFIFQYYREEENGRGNFPPRFSGLQFPNYSSELNVNALELDDSALYLCASRAGTSGWGTDTQYFGPGTRLTVL.

CDR3 protein: CASSLQGINNEQFF. CDR3 nucleotide sequence: TGCGCCAGCAGCTTACAGGGGATTAACAATGAGCAGTTCTTC. The chain has TRBV5-1 and TRBJ2-1; 7 bases are a match to TRBD1. J was trimmed by 5 bases and V by 2 bases; bases with no gene match: 4. In germline, CDR1 is SGHRS, CDR2 YFSETQ. The CDR3 covers 14 residues.

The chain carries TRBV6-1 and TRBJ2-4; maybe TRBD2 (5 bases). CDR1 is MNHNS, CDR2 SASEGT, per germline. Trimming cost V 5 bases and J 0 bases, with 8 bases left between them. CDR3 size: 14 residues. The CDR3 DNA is TGTGCCAGCAGTACCGGACTAGCCAAAAACATTCAGTACTTC. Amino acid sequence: CASSTGLAKNIQYF.

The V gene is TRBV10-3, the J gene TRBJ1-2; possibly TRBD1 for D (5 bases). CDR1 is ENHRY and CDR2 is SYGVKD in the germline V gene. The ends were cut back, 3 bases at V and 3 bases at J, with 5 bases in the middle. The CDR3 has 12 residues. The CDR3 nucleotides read TGTGCCATCAGTGAACAGGACTATGGCTACACCTTC. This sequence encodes CAISEQDYGYTF.